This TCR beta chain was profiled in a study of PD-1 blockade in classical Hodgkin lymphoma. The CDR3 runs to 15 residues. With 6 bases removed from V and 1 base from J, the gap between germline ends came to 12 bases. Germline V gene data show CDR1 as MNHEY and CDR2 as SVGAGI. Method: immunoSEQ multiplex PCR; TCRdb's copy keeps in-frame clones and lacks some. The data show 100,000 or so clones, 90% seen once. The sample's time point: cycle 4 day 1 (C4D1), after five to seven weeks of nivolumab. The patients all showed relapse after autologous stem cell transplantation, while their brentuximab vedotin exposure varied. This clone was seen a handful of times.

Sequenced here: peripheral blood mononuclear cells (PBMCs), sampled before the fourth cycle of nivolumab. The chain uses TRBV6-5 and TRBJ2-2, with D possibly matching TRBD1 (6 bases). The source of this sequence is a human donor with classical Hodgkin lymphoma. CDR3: CASSRTVGNTGELFF. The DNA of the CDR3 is TGTGCCAGCAGCCGGACAGTGGGGAACACCGGGGAGCTGTTTTTT.